This T cell receptor beta chain came from a study of graft-versus-host responses after intestinal transplantation. As for the study in general: Following induction with anti-thymocyte globulin, all recipients were given tacrolimus and steroids for about 3 years.

The assay was immunoSEQ multiplex PCR, and TCRdb's table has in-frame clones only and misses some. The table has around 25,000 clones, 75% to 90% seen once. The CDR3 extends over 15 amino acids. Germline-derived CDR1 and CDR2 are MNHEY and SMNVEV (reference sequence). The gene calls are TRBV27 and TRBJ2-5; no reliable D call. The end of the DNA fits TRBJ2-7 better, so the J call may be wrong. The specimen comprised PBMCs, sampled approximately four weeks after intestinal transplant. The clonotype was recovered from a human patient who received an intestinal transplant, so some T cells may come from the graft donor. CDR3 residues: CASSPGGPPWDEQYF. For the CDR3, the DNA is TGTGCCAGCAGTCCCGGTGGGCCTCCCTGGGACGAGCAGTACTTC.